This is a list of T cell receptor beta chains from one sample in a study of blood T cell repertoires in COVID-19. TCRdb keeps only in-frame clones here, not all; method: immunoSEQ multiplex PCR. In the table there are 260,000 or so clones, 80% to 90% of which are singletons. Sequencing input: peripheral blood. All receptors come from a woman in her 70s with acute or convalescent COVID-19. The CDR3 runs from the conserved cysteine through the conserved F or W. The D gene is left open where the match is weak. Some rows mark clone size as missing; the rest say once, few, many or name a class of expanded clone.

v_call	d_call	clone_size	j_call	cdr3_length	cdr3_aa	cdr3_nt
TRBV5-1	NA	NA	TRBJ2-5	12	CASSFLEETQYF	TGCGCCAGCAGCTTCCTAGAAGAGACCCAGTACTTC
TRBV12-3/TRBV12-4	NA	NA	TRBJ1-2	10	CASSFSGYTF	TGTGCCAGCAGTTTCTCTGGCTACACCTTC
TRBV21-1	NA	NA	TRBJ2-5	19	CASSPFKSRTGTGPETQYF	TGTGCCAGCAGCCCTTTTAAGAGCCGGACCGGGACAGGACCAGAGACCCAGTACTTC
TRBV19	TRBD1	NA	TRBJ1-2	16	CASTPYGTGVFEGYTF	TGTGCCAGTACCCCTTACGGGACAGGGGTTTTTGAGGGCTACACCTTC
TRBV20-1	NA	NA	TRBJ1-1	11	CSAIMNTEAFF	TGCAGTGCCATCATGAACACTGAAGCTTTCTTT
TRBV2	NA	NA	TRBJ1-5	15	CASSEDGGVRQPQHF	TGTGCCAGCAGTGAAGACGGGGGGGTTCGGCAGCCCCAGCATTTT
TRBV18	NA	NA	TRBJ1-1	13	CASSAGPGGEAFF	TGTGCCAGCTCAGCTGGTCCCGGTGGTGAAGCTTTCTTT
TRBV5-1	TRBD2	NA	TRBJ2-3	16	CASSPGTSGGADTQYF	TGCGCCAGCAGCCCCGGGACTAGCGGGGGGGCAGATACGCAGTATTTT
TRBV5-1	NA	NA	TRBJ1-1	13	CASRWGENTEAFF	TGCGCCAGCAGATGGGGAGAGAACACTGAAGCTTTCTTT
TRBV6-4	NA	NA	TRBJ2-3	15	CASSDSGDFTDTQYF	TGTGCCAGCAGTGACTCGGGAGACTTTACAGATACGCAGTATTTT
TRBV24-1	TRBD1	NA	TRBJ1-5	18	CATSDPGQGAEGNQPQHF	TGTGCCACCAGTGACCCGGGACAGGGGGCCGAAGGCAATCAGCCCCAGCATTTT
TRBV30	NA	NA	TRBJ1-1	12	CAWSLGVAEAFF	TGTGCCTGGAGTCTCGGAGTGGCTGAAGCTTTCTTT
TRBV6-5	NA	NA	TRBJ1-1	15	CASSYSIRANTEAFF	TGTGCCAGCAGTTACTCGATCAGGGCGAACACTGAAGCTTTCTTT
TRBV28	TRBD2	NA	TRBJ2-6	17	CASSLWRGGSGANVLTF	TGTGCCAGCAGTTTATGGCGGGGGGGCTCTGGGGCCAACGTCCTGACTTTC
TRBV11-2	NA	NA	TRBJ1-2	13	CASSLVTGTGYTF	TGTGCCAGCAGCTTAGTGACAGGAACGGGCTACACCTTC
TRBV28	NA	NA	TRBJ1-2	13	CASIGGAYYGYTF	TGTGCCAGCATCGGGGGGGCATACTATGGCTACACCTTC
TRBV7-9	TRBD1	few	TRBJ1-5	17	CASSSGQGTNWNQPQHF	TGTGCCAGCAGCTCAGGACAGGGGACAAATTGGAATCAGCCCCAGCATTTT
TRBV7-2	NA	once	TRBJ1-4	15	CASSLGGRGSEKLFF	TGTGCCAGCAGCTTAGGTGGCAGGGGCAGTGAAAAACTGTTTTTT
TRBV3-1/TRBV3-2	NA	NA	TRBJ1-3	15	CASSQDDSFGNTIYF	TGTGCCAGCAGCCAGGACGACAGTTTCGGAAACACCATATATTTT
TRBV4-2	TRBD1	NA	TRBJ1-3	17	CASSQGRDRGLRNTIYF	TGTGCCAGCAGCCAAGGACGGGACAGGGGATTAAGAAACACCATATATTTT
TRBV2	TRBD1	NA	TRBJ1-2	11	CASSTGVGYTF	TGTGCCAGCAGCACAGGGGTCGGCTACACCTTC
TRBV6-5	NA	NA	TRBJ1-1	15	CASSQDSRMNTEAFF	TGTGCCAGCAGTCAGGACAGCCGCATGAACACTGAAGCTTTCTTT
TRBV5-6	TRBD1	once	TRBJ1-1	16	CASSLPGTVMNTEAFF	TGTGCCAGCAGCTTGCCCGGGACAGTTATGAACACTGAAGCTTTCTTT
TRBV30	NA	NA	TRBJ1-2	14	CAWSVHPVIRGYTF	TGTGCCTGGAGTGTACACCCTGTTATCAGGGGCTACACCTTC
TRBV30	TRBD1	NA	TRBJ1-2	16	CAWSGPGGPINYGYTF	TGTGCCTGGAGTGGCCCAGGGGGCCCCATCAACTATGGCTACACCTTC
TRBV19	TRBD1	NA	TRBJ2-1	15	CASSIEGQGKAEQFF	TGTGCCAGTAGTATAGAAGGACAGGGGAAGGCTGAGCAGTTCTTC
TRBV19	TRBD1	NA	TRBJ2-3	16	CASSDLGDRGTDTQYF	TGTGCCAGTAGTGACCTTGGGGACAGGGGAACAGATACGCAGTATTTT
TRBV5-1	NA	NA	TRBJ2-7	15	CASSVEGSLSYEQYF	TGCGCCAGCAGCGTGGAGGGGTCCCTCTCCTACGAGCAGTACTTC
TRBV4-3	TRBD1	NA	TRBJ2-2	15	CASSQLTGANGELFF	TGCGCCAGCAGCCAACTGACAGGGGCTAACGGGGAGCTGTTTTTT
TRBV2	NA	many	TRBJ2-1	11	CASQTYNEQFF	TGTGCCAGCCAGACTTACAATGAGCAGTTCTTC
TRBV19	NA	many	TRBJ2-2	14	CASSIGDLTGELFF	TGTGCCAGTAGTATCGGAGATTTGACCGGGGAGCTGTTTTTT
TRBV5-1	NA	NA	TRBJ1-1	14	CASSSQGTGTEAFF	TGCGCCAGCAGCTCACAGGGTACTGGCACTGAAGCTTTCTTT
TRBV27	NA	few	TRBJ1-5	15	CASSQITGFNQPQHF	TGTGCCAGCAGTCAGATCACAGGGTTCAATCAGCCCCAGCATTTT
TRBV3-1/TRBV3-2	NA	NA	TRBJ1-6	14	CASSLSSYNSPLHF	TGTGCCAGCAGCCTGAGCTCCTATAATTCACCCCTCCACTTT
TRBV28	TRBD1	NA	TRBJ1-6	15	CASSAGQGIASPLHF	TGTGCCAGCAGTGCGGGACAGGGGATCGCCTCACCCCTCCACTTT
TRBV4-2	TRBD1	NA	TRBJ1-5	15	CASSQEDRDSQPQHF	TGTGCCAGCAGCCAAGAGGACAGGGACAGTCAGCCCCAGCATTTT
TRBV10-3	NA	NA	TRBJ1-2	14	CAIMSVSQGGGYTF	TGTGCCATCATGTCGGTGTCGCAGGGTGGCGGCTACACCTTC
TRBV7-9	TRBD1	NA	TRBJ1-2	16	CASSRAGTGGFYGYTF	TGTGCCAGCAGCCGGGCGGGGACAGGGGGTTTCTATGGCTACACCTTC
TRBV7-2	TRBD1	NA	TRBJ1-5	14	CASRGTGLNQPQHF	TGTGCCAGCAGGGGGACAGGGCTAAATCAGCCCCAGCATTTT
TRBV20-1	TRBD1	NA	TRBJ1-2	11	CSPGTGYGYTF	TGCAGCCCCGGGACAGGGTATGGCTACACCTTC